The T cell receptor (beta chain) under discussion was sequenced for a study of blood T cell repertoires in COVID-19. Sequenced by immunoSEQ multiplex PCR; TCRdb stores in-frame clones only, minus some. The sample lists 250,000 to 300,000 clones, roughly 90% occurring once. Germline-derived CDR1 and CDR2 are SNHLY and FYNNEI. With 7 bases clipped from V and 4 bases from J, the junction kept 8 bases outside the gene matches. The CDR3 has 14 residues. The chain is built from TRBV2 and TRBJ1-1, with TRBD1 identical over 8 bases. The TCR originated in a woman in her 40s with acute COVID-19. The sample taken for sequencing was PBMCs or T cells enriched from blood (not recorded which). CDR3 region: CASILTGVSTEAFF. CDR3 nucleotides: TGTGCCAGCATATTGACAGGGGTTAGCACTGAAGCTTTCTTT.